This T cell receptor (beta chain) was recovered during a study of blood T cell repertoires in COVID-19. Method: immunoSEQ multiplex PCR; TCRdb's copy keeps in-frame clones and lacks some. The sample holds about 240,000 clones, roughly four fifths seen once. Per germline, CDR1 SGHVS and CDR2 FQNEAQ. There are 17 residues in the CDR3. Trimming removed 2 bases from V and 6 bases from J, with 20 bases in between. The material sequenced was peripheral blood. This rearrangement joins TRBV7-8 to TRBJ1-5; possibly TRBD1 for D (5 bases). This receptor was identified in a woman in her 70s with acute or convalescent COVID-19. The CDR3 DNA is TGTGCCAGCAGCTTACGACCCCAGGGTGTTCCTCCTCAGCCCCAGCATTTT. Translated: CASSLRPQGVPPQPQHF.